This section outlines one TCR beta chain sequence together with its context. This clone was picked up one time. What this receptor recognizes is not known. Base qualities are not provided; no much larger clone lies one nucleotide away. A two-step, bias-controlled multiplex PCR was used to amplify TCRbeta CDR3 regions from genomic DNA. The multiplex PCR used primers specific for every TRBV and TRBJ gene segment. TCRbeta repertoire data were generated with the immunoSEQ Assay. In the original analysis: A relative-frequency ratio and a modified nearest-neighbor algorithm were applied to filter and cluster reads so that closely related sequences were merged. IMGT annotation was the basis for assigning V, D and J genes to CDR3 sequences. Template counts were normalized for PCR amplification bias and quantified against synthetic TCR CDR3 analog sequences. Only unique productive sequences, that is, in-frame CDR3 sequences lacking stop codons, were included in the analyses. The immunoSEQ Analyzer software was used to compute clonality, defined as 1 minus Pielou's evenness, and iChao1 richness. Statistical testing was performed in JMP, using Student's t-test or a non-parametric test depending on Shapiro-Wilk normality results. TCRdb provides this immuneACCESS table in a form limited to in-frame rearrangements. Some clones are lacking; in checked studies, under half of them reflect an unresolved V gene, and why the rest are absent is not known. Clone size and V and J calls were adopted from that table, with D and trimming inferred from the DNA. The sample table lists about 7,900 clones, more than 95% of them with a count of one. Clones ranked in the top ten supply under 3% of the sample.

The sample belongs to a study of naive CD8 T cells in extremely preterm neonates listed by TCRdb under 2017. Regarding the study in general: The adult participants' age range is given as 25-50 years in the abstract but as 20-50 years in the methods. TCRbeta CDR3 repertoires of sorted naive CD8+ T cells were compared across four age groups: extremely preterm neonates, term neonates, young children and adults.

What the work shows at the level of the full study, not this receptor alone: To track T cell development within individuals, the authors urged prospective longitudinal studies of preterm and term neonates. As limitations, the authors pointed to a small sample size and variable productive template counts among preterm samples. Compared with the older groups, preterm CDR3s were shorter and closer to germline, carrying fewer N additions and showing less junctional trimming. The proportion of shared CDR3 nucleotide sequences was higher in preterm neonates (2.7%) than in term neonates (around 0.4%), young children (about 0.03%) and adults (roughly 0.01%). Preterm neonates showed significantly lower iChao1 richness than every other age group (p < 0.05) along with an even clone distribution, indicating a less rich repertoire.

The peripheral blood donors were five healthy children aged about 16-60 months who were having elective routine surgery, plus five healthy nonsmoking adults. Healthy nonsmokers aged roughly 20-55 years, with a median age of nearly 40 years, served as the adult controls. A FACSAria III cell sorter was used to sort live, Annexin V-negative naive CD8+ T cells (CD3+CD8+CD45RA+CCR7+). Each sample yielded roughly 18,000 to 100,000 sorted naive CD8+ T cells. Ficoll-Paque density gradient centrifugation of diluted blood was used to isolate mononuclear cells. Before sorting, mononuclear cells were cryopreserved in roughly 10% DMSO with around 90% FBS and kept in long-term storage at -150 degrees C. Thawed cells were stained with Annexin V and antibodies against CD3, CD8, CCR7 and CD45RA. The DNeasy Blood and Tissue Kit was used to extract genomic DNA from sorted cell pellets that had been snap-frozen. The sequenced sample was naive CD8+ T cells from blood. The sequence was collected from a human donor in good health.

The DNA sequence follows: TGTGCCAGCAGTGATGGCGCTAGACAGGCACAGATTTCCTACGAGCAGTACTTC. Translated, it gives CASSDGARQAQISYEQYF. The chain is made from TRBV2 and TRBJ2-5, with TRBD1 perhaps the D gene, on 6 matching bases. With the DNA end fitting TRBJ2-7 better, the J assignment may be wrong. From the germline V gene, CDR1 is SNHLY and CDR2 is FYNNEI. The CDR3 runs 18 residues from the cysteine to the phenylalanine. The read is trimmed to its CDR3 DNA, 54 bases read in frame from base 1.